Below, 28 T cell receptor beta chains from the same sample are listed, as sequenced in a study of blood T cell repertoires in COVID-19. Sequenced by immunoSEQ multiplex PCR; TCRdb stores in-frame clones only, minus some. The sample has 45,000 to 55,000 clones; roughly 89% are singletons. The sample comprised peripheral blood. These TCRs come from a man in his fifties with acute or convalescent COVID-19.

The chain couples TRBV24-1 to TRBJ2-4, with 8 bases lining up with TRBD1. Germline V gene lookup returns CDR1 KGHDR and CDR2 SFDVKD. There are 13 residues in the CDR3. The ends lost 4 bases at V and 8 bases at J; junction bases unmatched: 3. CDR3 protein: CATSDDRGYIQYF. CDR3 DNA: TGTGCCACCAGTGACGACAGGGGATACATTCAGTACTTC.

The CDR3 region is CASSPSAPMNTGELFF. CDR3 DNA: TGCGCCAGCAGCCCTAGCGCCCCAATGAACACCGGGGAGCTGTTTTTT. The gene calls are TRBV5-1 and TRBJ2-2, with D possibly TRBD2 on 6 matching bases. The V and J ends lost 4 bases and 1 base respectively, with 14 bases between them. The length of the CDR3 is 16 residues. In germline, CDR1 is SGHRS, CDR2 YFSETQ.

The chain joins TRBV3-1 (or the pseudogene TRBV3-2) to TRBJ2-3; a possible D gene is TRBD2 (6 bases). This CDR3 has 17 residues. Germline V gene sequence: CDR1 LGHDT, CDR2 YNNKEL (reference sequence). Trimming took 0 bases from V and 6 from J, leaving 19 bases between them. The CDR3, as DNA: TGTGCCAGCAGCCAAGAAGGTAGGGGCGGGATCATCGATACGCAGTATTTT. Its protein is CASSQEGRGGIIDTQYF.

The chain employs TRBV5-4 and TRBJ2-7; D is possibly TRBD1 (6 bases). Trimming took 3 bases from V and 0 from J, leaving 10 bases between them. The CDR3 sequence is 14 residues long. Germline V CDR1 and CDR2: SGHNT, YYREEE (reference sequence). The DNA of the CDR3 is TGTGCCAGCAGCTCGACAGGCTTCTCCTACGAGCAGTACTTC. It encodes CASSSTGFSYEQYF. Full variable domain (outside the CDR3, taken from reference TRBV5-4 and TRBJ2-7): ETGVTQSPTHLIKTRGQQVTLRCSSQSGHNTVSWYQQALGQGPQFIFQYYREEENGRGNFPPRFSGLQFPNYSSELNVNALELDDSALYLCASSSTGFSYEQYFGPGTRLTVT.

This chain connects TRBV3-1 (or the pseudogene TRBV3-2) to TRBJ1-2, with 7 positions matching TRBD1. After removal of 3 bases from V and 5 bases from J, the junction contained 6 bases not matched to a gene. Germline V CDR1 and CDR2: LGHDT, YNNKEL (reference sequence). The CDR3 is made up of 14 amino acids. This chain's CDR3 is CASSHKTGRYGYTF. DNA of the CDR3: TGTGCCAGCAGCCATAAGACAGGGCGGTATGGCTACACCTTC.

The chain combines TRBV18 with TRBJ1-4; D gene unclear. The V gene lost 3 bases and the J gene lost 3 bases, with 11 bases spanning the gap. The germline V gene has CDR1 KGHSH and CDR2 LQKENI. The CDR3 contains 15 residues. For the CDR3, the DNA is TGTGCCAGCTCACCCCCGGCGGGTTCTAATGAAAAACTGTTTTTT. Translated: CASSPPAGSNEKLFF. The full variable domain, in which reference TRBV18 and TRBJ1-4 provide the parts outside the CDR3, is NAGVMQNPRHLVRRRGQEARLRCSPMKGHSHVYWYRQLPEEGLKFMVYLQKENIIDESGMPKERFSAEFPKEGPSILRIQQVVRGDSAAYFCASSPPAGSNEKLFFGSGTQLSVL.

This clone has more than one count but fewer than ten. The chain has TRBV3-1 (or the pseudogene TRBV3-2) and TRBJ2-2; possibly TRBD1 for D (6 bases). Germline CDR1 is LGHDT and CDR2 is YNNKEL (reference sequence). This CDR3 spans 15 amino acids. Between the trimmed V and J ends, which lost 4 bases and 1 base, there was a span of 10 bases. The CDR3 DNA reads TGTGCCAGCAGCCGAGGACAGCAGAACACCGGGGAGCTGTTTTTT. Amino acids: CASSRGQQNTGELFF.

The chain recombines TRBV10-2 with TRBJ1-3, with D possibly matching TRBD1 (6 bases). The V gene lost 2 bases and the J gene lost 1 base, with 12 bases spanning the gap. In germline, CDR1 is WSHSY, CDR2 SAAADI. The CDR3 is 16 amino acids. DNA for the CDR3: TGCGCCAGCAGTGAGGGGGGCCCGGGATCTGGAAACACCATATATTTT. It specifies CASSEGGPGSGNTIYF.

V gene TRBV4-3 combines with J gene TRBJ1-2; D is ambiguous. There are 15 residues in the CDR3. Trimming stripped 0 bases from V and 0 bases from J, with 8 bases between. Per the germline V gene, CDR1 is LGHNA and CDR2 is YSLEER. CDR3 region: CASSQDTQANYGYTF. In nucleotides, the CDR3 is TGCGCCAGCAGCCAAGATACACAAGCTAACTATGGCTACACCTTC.

This clone was observed once. The chain combines TRBV19 with TRBJ1-2; perhaps TRBD1 as D (5 bases). The CDR3 is 15 amino acids. Germline CDR1 is LNHDA and CDR2 is SQIVND (reference sequence). The germline V and J ends were trimmed by 7 bases and 0 bases, with 15 bases remaining between them. The CDR3: CASTSDSAANYGYTF. The CDR3 coding sequence is TGTGCCAGTACTAGTGACAGTGCAGCTAACTATGGCTACACCTTC.

This clone has only one observation. The genes are TRBV7-2 and TRBJ2-1; maybe TRBD1 (7 bases). Germline V lookup: CDR1 SGHTA, CDR2 FQGNSA. The V end lost 4 bases, the J end lost 7 bases, and 14 bases lay between the germline ends. This CDR3 contains 14 residues. In DNA, the CDR3 is TGTGCCAGCAGCTCCAGGGGGGCCGGGAATGAGCAGTTCTTC. Translation gives CASSSRGAGNEQFF.

The chain uses TRBV29-1 and TRBJ1-2, with 8 bases fitting TRBD1. Trimming at V came to 4 bases and at J to 5 bases, leaving 9 bases not matched to a gene. The CDR3 is made up of 14 amino acids. Germline V lookup: CDR1 SQVTM, CDR2 ANQGSEA. The CDR3 bases are TGCAGCGTTGTGCCCCCGGGACAGGAGTATGGCTACACCTTC. This translates into CSVVPPGQEYGYTF.

The chain carries TRBV5-6 and TRBJ2-7; a possible D gene is TRBD2 (7 bases). Between the trimmed V and J ends, which lost 4 bases and 2 bases, there was a span of 19 bases. The germline CDR1 and CDR2 sequences are SGHDT and YYEEEE. This CDR3 has 16 residues. CDR3 amino acids: CASSPGGGGHAYEQYF. CDR3 nucleotides: TGTGCCAGCAGCCCTGGGGGGGGCGGACACGCCTACGAGCAGTACTTC. The full variable domain, its missing parts supplied by reference TRBV5-6 and TRBJ2-7, is DAGVTQSPTHLIKTRGQQVTLRCSPKSGHDTVSWYQQALGQGPQFIFQYYEEEERQRGNFPDRFSGHQFPNYSSELNVNALLLGDSALYLCASSPGGGGHAYEQYFGPGTRLTVT.

The chain combines TRBV28 with TRBJ1-5, with TRBD1 matching over 10 bases. Unmatched junction bases numbered 9, after V lost 6 bases and J lost 7 bases. Germline CDR1 MDHEN, CDR2 SYDVKM. CDR3 size: 15 residues. CDR3 in amino acids: CASRGDRGQRQPQHF. The CDR3, as DNA: TGTGCCAGCAGGGGTGACAGGGGGCAAAGGCAGCCCCAGCATTTT.

The chain is built from TRBV29-1 and TRBJ2-7; 9 bases map to TRBD1. The V segment lost 6 bases and the J segment 0 bases; nucleotides outside the gene matches: 3. CDR1 and CDR2 (germline): SQVTM, ANQGSEA. This CDR3 contains 13 residues. Here the CDR3 reads CSVRDRVSYEQYF. The DNA of the CDR3 is TGCAGCGTCCGGGACAGGGTCTCCTACGAGCAGTACTTC.

Comment on this clone: In the same sample, other DNA sequences code for this CDR3. The V gene is TRBV7-9, the J gene TRBJ1-4, with 8 bases fitting TRBD1. J gave up 4 bases and V 4 bases, and 2 bases lay outside the gene matches. In germline, CDR1 is SEHNR, CDR2 FQNEAQ (reference sequence). CDR3 length: 14 residues. The CDR3, as DNA: TGTGCCAGCAGCTCCGGACAGGGTAATGAAAAACTGTTTTTT. It yields the protein CASSSGQGNEKLFF.

The chain has TRBV2 and TRBJ2-7; the match to TRBD1 covers 9 bases. This CDR3 region has 16 residues. The ends lost 5 bases at V and 7 bases at J; junction bases unmatched: 15. Germline loops: CDR1 SNHLY, CDR2 FYNNEI. The DNA for the CDR3 is TGTGCCAGCAGTCCCGGGACAGGGTCAGTGAACTGGGAGCAGTACTTC. Translating it yields CASSPGTGSVNWEQYF.

The rearrangement links TRBV7-9 to TRBJ1-2, with a weak D call TRBD1 (5 bases). Germline CDR1 and CDR2: SEHNR and FQNEAQ (reference sequence). Between the trimmed V and J ends, which lost 7 bases and 8 bases, there was a span of 23 bases. The length of the CDR3 is 15 residues. The CDR3 sequence is CASIPSGDHLKGYTF. The DNA of the CDR3 is TGTGCCAGCATCCCCTCGGGGGATCATTTAAAGGGCTACACCTTC. Complete variable domain (other parts from reference TRBV7-9 and TRBJ1-2): DTGVSQNPRHKITKRGQNVTFRCDPISEHNRLYWYRQTLGQGPEFLTYFQNEAQLEKSRLLSDRFSAERPKGSFSTLEIQRTEQGDSAMYLCASIPSGDHLKGYTFGSGTRLTVV.

V gene TRBV7-2 combines with J gene TRBJ2-3; D is possibly TRBD2 (5 bases). The CDR3 is made up of 16 amino acids. The germline CDR1 and CDR2 sequences are SGHTA and FQGNSA. V lost 4 bases, J lost 1 base, and 15 bases lay in between. The CDR3 region is CASSSTERGGTDTQYF. For the CDR3, the DNA is TGTGCCAGCAGCTCCACCGAACGGGGTGGCACAGATACGCAGTATTTT.

A single count supports this clone. This chain joins TRBV3-1 (or the pseudogene TRBV3-2) and TRBJ1-6, with D unclear. Trimming cost V 8 bases and J 9 bases, with 14 bases left between them. The CDR3 totals 13 residues. Germline V gene lookup returns CDR1 LGHDT and CDR2 YNNKEL (reference sequence). The CDR3 nucleotides are TGTGCCAGCGGTCTAGGGAGGGCTTCACCCCTCCACTTT. It specifies CASGLGRASPLHF.

To note about this clone: Within the sample, other DNA sequences also encode this same CDR3. The chain couples TRBV9 to TRBJ1-5; D may be TRBD1 (5 bases). This CDR3 comprises 14 residues. V lost 0 bases and J 4 bases, leaving 8 bases between the germline ends. Germline V gene lookup returns CDR1 SGDLS and CDR2 YYNGEE. The CDR3 bases are TGTGCCAGCAGCGTAGGCGGGGGGAATCAGCCCCAGCATTTT. Its protein is CASSVGGGNQPQHF.

This chain uses TRBV20-1 with TRBJ1-6, with a weak D call TRBD1 (5 bases). Per germline, CDR1 DFQATT and CDR2 SNEGSKA (reference sequence). This CDR3 region has 11 residues. V lost 3 bases and J 18 bases, leaving 15 bases between the germline ends. CDR3 in DNA: TGCAGTGCTAGGATCCTAGGGGCCAGCCACTTT. This gives the protein CSARILGASHF.

J is TRBJ1-5 and V is TRBV7-9; TRBD1 might be the D (6 bases). Germline V gives CDR1 SEHNR, CDR2 FQNEAQ (reference sequence). This CDR3 is 13 amino acids long. V lost 5 bases to trimming and J lost 9 bases, with 14 bases between them. Here the CDR3 reads CASSRDTDRPQHF. The CDR3 bases are TGTGCCAGCAGCCGGGACACAGATCGGCCCCAGCATTTT.

V gene TRBV6-2 or TRBV6-3 combines with J gene TRBJ2-5; 14 bases line up with TRBD2. V was clipped by 5 bases and J by 5 bases; unmatched bases: 7. The CDR3 loop spans 16 amino acids. From germline, CDR1 is MNHEY and CDR2 SVGEGT. CDR3 protein: CASSAGLAGAGETQYF. The CDR3 DNA reads TGTGCCAGCAGTGCGGGACTAGCGGGAGCGGGGGAGACCCAGTACTTC.

CDR3 coding DNA: TGTGCCAGCAGCTTTGACCGGGGAGTCCTGACTTTC. This codes for CASSFDRGVLTF. This rearrangement joins TRBV11-2 to TRBJ2-6; possible D gene TRBD2, 5 bases. Per the germline V gene, CDR1 is SGHAT and CDR2 is FQNNGV. V lost 3 bases to trimming and J lost 13 bases, with 10 bases between them. The CDR3 is 12 residues long. The full variable domain, in which reference TRBV11-2 and TRBJ2-6 provide the parts outside the CDR3, is EAGVAQSPRYKIIEKRQSVAFWCNPISGHATLYWYQQILGQGPKLLIQFQNNGVVDDSQLPKDRFSAERLKGVDSTLKIQPAKLEDSAVYLCASSFDRGVLTFGAGSRLTVL.

V gene TRBV19 combines with J gene TRBJ1-4; D is possibly TRBD1 (6 bases). The CDR3 is made up of 14 amino acids. Per the germline V gene, CDR1 is LNHDA and CDR2 is SQIVND (reference sequence). Trimming cost V 9 bases and J 8 bases, with 19 bases left between them. In nucleotides, the CDR3 is TGTGCCAGCACGGCCAACAGGGTTAACGAAAAACTGTTTTTT. Protein product: CASTANRVNEKLFF. Full variable domain (missing parts from reference TRBV19 and TRBJ1-4): DGGITQSPKYLFRKEGQNVTLSCEQNLNHDAMYWYRQDPGQGLRLIYYSQIVNDFQKGDIAEGYSVSREKKESFPLTVTSAQKNPTAFYLCASTANRVNEKLFFGSGTQLSVL.

V and J are TRBV27 and TRBJ1-5; tentative D call: TRBD1 (6 bases). This CDR3 has 15 residues. The V gene's germline CDR1 is MNHEY and CDR2 SMNVEV (reference sequence). With 5 bases removed from V and 2 bases from J, the gap between germline ends came to 13 bases. The CDR3 nucleotides are TGTGCCAGCAGTAGAGGACAGTCAGGCAATCAGCCCCAGCATTTT. Its protein product is CASSRGQSGNQPQHF.

The rearrangement links TRBV27 to TRBJ2-5; D might be TRBD2 (6 bases). This CDR3 comprises 14 residues. Trimming took 4 bases from V and 6 from J, leaving 15 bases between them. Germline CDR1 MNHEY, CDR2 SMNVEV (reference sequence). CDR3 coding DNA: TGTGCCAGCAGTTCCTCCTGGGGGGAACAGACCCAGTACTTC. The encoded protein is CASSSSWGEQTQYF.